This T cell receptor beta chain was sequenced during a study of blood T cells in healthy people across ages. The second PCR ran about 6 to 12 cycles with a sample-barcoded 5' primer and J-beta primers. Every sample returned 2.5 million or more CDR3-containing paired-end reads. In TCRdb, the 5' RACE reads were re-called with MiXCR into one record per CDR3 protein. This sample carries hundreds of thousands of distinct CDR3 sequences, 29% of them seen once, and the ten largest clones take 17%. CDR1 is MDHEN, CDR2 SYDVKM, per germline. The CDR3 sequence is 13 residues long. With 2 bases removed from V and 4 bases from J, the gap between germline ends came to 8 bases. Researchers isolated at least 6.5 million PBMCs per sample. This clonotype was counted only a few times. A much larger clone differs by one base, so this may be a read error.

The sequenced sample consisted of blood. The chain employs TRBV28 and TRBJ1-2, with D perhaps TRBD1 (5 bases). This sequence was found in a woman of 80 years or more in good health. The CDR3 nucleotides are TGTGCCAGCAGTTTAGGCAGGGCCTATGGCTACACCTTC. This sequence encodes CASSLGRAYGYTF.